The clone carrying this T cell receptor beta chain was picked up a small number of times. This entry is derived from a study of blood T cell repertoires in COVID-19. Study-level background: The cDNA or gDNA used as material had been derived from T cells, B-cell-depleted T cells, or PBMCs.

The CDR3 is 12 amino acids. Trimming pared 8 bases from V and 5 bases from J, leaving 12 bases between. Looked up from germline, CDR1 is MNHEY and CDR2 is SMNVEV (reference sequence). In the authors' workflow: Reference gene primer amplification gave nucleated cell count estimates. This table comes from immunoSEQ multiplex PCR, and its TCRdb copy is limited to in-frame clones, with some not included. V and J calls plus clone size are reproduced from that table; the DNA served to infer D and trimming. Of roughly 51,000 clones detected, around 86% appear once; the ten largest clones hold 6.5%. Sample: peripheral blood. The origin of this receptor is a man aged 50 to 59 with active COVID-19. The genes are TRBV27 and TRBJ2-5; D not certain. CDR3 in DNA: TGTGCCAGCGGCTCTTGGTACGAGACCCAGTACTTC. Residues: CASGSWYETQYF.